These T cell receptor beta chains were read from a single sample in a study of blood T cell repertoires in COVID-19. Method: immunoSEQ multiplex PCR; TCRdb's copy keeps in-frame clones and lacks some. Of hundreds of thousands of clones listed, over 70% are singletons. What was sequenced was peripheral blood. All receptors derive from a woman aged 45-65 years with acute or convalescent COVID-19. CDR3s include the opening cysteine and the closing phenylalanine or tryptophan. The order of the fields is J gene, clone size, V gene, D gene, CDR3 DNA, CDR3 protein. The D gene is left open where the match is weak. A row's size may be missing; if present it is once, few, many or a size class.

TRBJ2-7 | NA | TRBV5-1 | NA | TGCGCCAGCAGCTTGGACCAATTGACTCGTTGGTACGAGCAGTACTTC | CASSLDQLTRWYEQYF
TRBJ2-2 | once | TRBV6-5 | TRBD2 | TGTGCCAGCAGAGCGGCTAGCGGCTACACCGGGGAGCTGTTTTTT | CASRAASGYTGELFF
TRBJ2-2 | once | TRBV10-1 | TRBD2 | TGCGCCAGCAGTGATGGACTAGAGCGTGGCACCGGGGAGCTGTTTTTT | CASSDGLERGTGELFF
TRBJ2-7 | NA | TRBV28 | NA | TGTGCCAGCAAGACTAGTATAATCCACGAGCAGTACTTC | CASKTSIIHEQYF
TRBJ2-1 | NA | TRBV27 | TRBD2 | TGTGCCAGCAGTTTATCGTTTAATTTCGGGCGGGGGAACAATGAGCAGTTCTTC | CASSLSFNFGRGNNEQFF
TRBJ2-7 | NA | TRBV7-2 | TRBD1 | TGTGCCAGCAGCTTGGGGACAGGGGTTGGCGAGCAGTACTTC | CASSLGTGVGEQYF
TRBJ2-5 | NA | TRBV14 | NA | TGTGCCAGCAGCCATACTAAAGGGACCCAGTACTTC | CASSHTKGTQYF
TRBJ2-1 | NA | TRBV7-9 | TRBD2 | TGTGCCAGCAGCTTAGGGACTAGCGGGCTAAACAATGAGCAGTTCTTC | CASSLGTSGLNNEQFF
TRBJ2-1 | NA | TRBV5-1 | TRBD2 | TGCGCCAGCAGCCCGACTAGCGGGTCCTACAATGAGCAGTTCTTC | CASSPTSGSYNEQFF
TRBJ2-1 | once | TRBV2 | NA | TGTGCCGCCACTTCGAGGGATGAGCAGTTCTTC | CAATSRDEQFF
TRBJ1-3 | NA | TRBV5-4 | NA | TGTGCCAGCAGCTTGGACCGTAGCTCTGGAAACACCATATATTTT | CASSLDRSSGNTIYF
TRBJ1-5 | once | TRBV27 | NA | TGTGCCAGCAGTCATGAGGGCCTGGCGAATCAGCCCCAGCATTTT | CASSHEGLANQPQHF
TRBJ2-7 | NA | TRBV11-3 | NA | TGTGCCAGCAGCTTAGCCTCGGGCTACGAGCAGTACTTC | CASSLASGYEQYF
TRBJ2-5 | NA | TRBV3-1/TRBV3-2 | NA | TGTGCCAGCAGCCCTCGGACTTCTCCCAAGTACTTC | CASSPRTSPKYF
TRBJ2-1 | NA | TRBV14 | NA | TGTGCCAGCAGCGACGTCGGCACGCCCCGCCCAGGCAATGAGCAGTTCTTC | CASSDVGTPRPGNEQFF
TRBJ1-6 | NA | TRBV5-1 | TRBD1 | TGCGCCAGCAGCTTGGCCGGGACAGGTCGTATCGCGGATTCACCCCTCCACTTT | CASSLAGTGRIADSPLHF